Listed below are T cell receptor beta chains from one sample, sequenced in a study of cytomegalovirus exposure and HLA in healthy donors. TCRdb's table, derived via immunoSEQ multiplex PCR, lists solely in-frame clones and lacks some. The sample includes some 150,000 clones, around 62% seen only once; the top ten take 2.5% to 3%. Sequencing used PBMCs. The origin of the receptors is a man aged 40-55 years in good health and CMV-seronegative. CDR3s include the opening cysteine and the closing phenylalanine or tryptophan. The D gene is left open where the match is weak. Expanded clones get a size class; other rows say once, few or many, or leave the size out.

j_gene: TRBJ2-5
abundance: .
d_gene: TRBD1
v_gene: TRBV5-1
CDR3nt: TGCGCCAGCATCTTAGGGACAGGCCGCGGAGAGACCCAGTACTTC
CDR3aa: CASILGTGRGETQYF

j_gene: TRBJ1-2
abundance: .
d_gene: TRBD1
v_gene: TRBV5-1
CDR3nt: TGCGCCAGCAGTCTTGGGACAGCTAACTATGGCTACACCTTC
CDR3aa: CASSLGTANYGYTF

j_gene: TRBJ1-5
abundance: .
d_gene: .
v_gene: TRBV5-1
CDR3nt: TGCGCCAGCAAACAGACAGTATTTAGCAATCAGCCCCAGCATTTT
CDR3aa: CASKQTVFSNQPQHF

j_gene: TRBJ2-3
abundance: .
d_gene: TRBD2
v_gene: TRBV2
CDR3nt: TGTGCCAGCATCCCGACTAGCGGGTACACAGATACGCAGTATTTT
CDR3aa: CASIPTSGYTDTQYF

j_gene: TRBJ1-1
abundance: .
d_gene: TRBD1
v_gene: TRBV5-4
CDR3nt: TGTGCCAGCAGCTTTGGTGACAGGGGAAACACTGAAGCTTTCTTT
CDR3aa: CASSFGDRGNTEAFF

j_gene: TRBJ2-4
abundance: .
d_gene: TRBD2
v_gene: TRBV7-2
CDR3nt: TGTGCCAGCAGCTTTGATGGGGCGGGAGTGAAACTAGCCAAAAACATTCAGTACTTC
CDR3aa: CASSFDGAGVKLAKNIQYF

j_gene: TRBJ2-7
abundance: .
d_gene: TRBD2
v_gene: TRBV14
CDR3nt: TGTGCCAGCAGGACTAGCGGTACCTACGAGCAGTACTTC
CDR3aa: CASRTSGTYEQYF

j_gene: TRBJ1-1
abundance: few
d_gene: TRBD1
v_gene: TRBV14
CDR3nt: TGTGCCAGCAGCCCACTACGGGACAGGTGGGGGAACACTGAAGCTTTCTTT
CDR3aa: CASSPLRDRWGNTEAFF

j_gene: TRBJ2-5
abundance: .
d_gene: .
v_gene: TRBV27
CDR3nt: TGTGCCAGCGGTGGTCTTGGGGCGCAAGAGACCCAGTACTTC
CDR3aa: CASGGLGAQETQYF

j_gene: TRBJ2-1
abundance: .
d_gene: TRBD2
v_gene: TRBV4-3
CDR3nt: TGCGCCAGCAGCCAAGAAAGTCTAGCGGGAGATAAGTTCTTC
CDR3aa: CASSQESLAGDKFF

j_gene: TRBJ2-7
abundance: .
d_gene: TRBD1
v_gene: TRBV27
CDR3nt: TGTGCCAGCAATAAGGGGACAGGCACCGAGCAGTACTTC
CDR3aa: CASNKGTGTEQYF

j_gene: TRBJ1-3
abundance: .
d_gene: TRBD1
v_gene: TRBV6-5
CDR3nt: TGTGCCAGCAGCGACCCGGGACAGGATGGAAACACCATATATTTT
CDR3aa: CASSDPGQDGNTIYF

j_gene: TRBJ1-2
abundance: .
d_gene: TRBD1
v_gene: TRBV7-9
CDR3nt: TGTGCCAGCAGCTTAGAAGTCTTCGCACAGGGGGACGGCTACACCTTC
CDR3aa: CASSLEVFAQGDGYTF

j_gene: TRBJ2-3
abundance: .
d_gene: TRBD2
v_gene: TRBV7-9
CDR3nt: TGTGCCAGCACCCCTGGTAGCGGGAGTTACACAGATACGCAGTATTTT
CDR3aa: CASTPGSGSYTDTQYF

j_gene: TRBJ2-5
abundance: .
d_gene: TRBD1
v_gene: TRBV7-2
CDR3nt: TGTGCCAGCAGCCTCGGGGGACAGGGCGGGGAGACCCAGTACTTC
CDR3aa: CASSLGGQGGETQYF

j_gene: TRBJ1-5
abundance: .
d_gene: .
v_gene: TRBV7-9
CDR3nt: TGTGCCAGCAGCTTACCAGACAAGGCCAATCAGCCCCAGCATTTT
CDR3aa: CASSLPDKANQPQHF

j_gene: TRBJ2-3
abundance: .
d_gene: .
v_gene: TRBV5-1
CDR3nt: TGCGCCAGCAGCTTGCAACAGGATACGCAGTATTTT
CDR3aa: CASSLQQDTQYF

j_gene: TRBJ1-2
abundance: .
d_gene: .
v_gene: TRBV7-2
CDR3nt: TGTGCCAGCAGCTTAGTACAGCAGGGAGGCTACACCTTC
CDR3aa: CASSLVQQGGYTF

j_gene: TRBJ1-2
abundance: .
d_gene: .
v_gene: TRBV7-3
CDR3nt: TGTGCCAGCAGCCAAAACGGGCGGGGTCCCTTTAGCTATGGCTACACCTTC
CDR3aa: CASSQNGRGPFSYGYTF

j_gene: TRBJ1-3
abundance: .
d_gene: .
v_gene: TRBV6-1
CDR3nt: TGTGCCAGCAGTGGGGTAGCCTCTGGAAACACCATATATTTT
CDR3aa: CASSGVASGNTIYF

j_gene: TRBJ1-3
abundance: .
d_gene: TRBD1
v_gene: TRBV19
CDR3nt: TGTGCCAGTACCCAGAGGGACAGTGCTTCCATATATTTT
CDR3aa: CASTQRDSASIYF

j_gene: TRBJ2-7
abundance: .
d_gene: .
v_gene: TRBV7-2
CDR3nt: TGTGCCAGCAGCAAAGCGGGTGGGTCCTACGAGCAGTACTTC
CDR3aa: CASSKAGGSYEQYF

j_gene: TRBJ1-1
abundance: .
d_gene: .
v_gene: TRBV7-9
CDR3nt: TGTGCCAGCAGCCAGACAAAGGCAGGGAGGGACACTGAAGCTTTCTTT
CDR3aa: CASSQTKAGRDTEAFF

j_gene: TRBJ2-7
abundance: .
d_gene: TRBD2
v_gene: TRBV4-3
CDR3nt: TGCGCCAGCAGCCGGGCTGGGATAGCGGGTGAGCAGTACTTC
CDR3aa: CASSRAGIAGEQYF

j_gene: TRBJ2-5
abundance: .
d_gene: TRBD1
v_gene: TRBV5-1
CDR3nt: TGCGCCAGCAGCTCCCAGGACAGGGGAGAAGAGACCCAGTACTTC
CDR3aa: CASSSQDRGEETQYF

j_gene: TRBJ2-7
abundance: .
d_gene: .
v_gene: TRBV27
CDR3nt: TGTGCCAGCAGTCCCACCCGTCGGCAGGGATCCTACGAGCAGTACTTC
CDR3aa: CASSPTRRQGSYEQYF